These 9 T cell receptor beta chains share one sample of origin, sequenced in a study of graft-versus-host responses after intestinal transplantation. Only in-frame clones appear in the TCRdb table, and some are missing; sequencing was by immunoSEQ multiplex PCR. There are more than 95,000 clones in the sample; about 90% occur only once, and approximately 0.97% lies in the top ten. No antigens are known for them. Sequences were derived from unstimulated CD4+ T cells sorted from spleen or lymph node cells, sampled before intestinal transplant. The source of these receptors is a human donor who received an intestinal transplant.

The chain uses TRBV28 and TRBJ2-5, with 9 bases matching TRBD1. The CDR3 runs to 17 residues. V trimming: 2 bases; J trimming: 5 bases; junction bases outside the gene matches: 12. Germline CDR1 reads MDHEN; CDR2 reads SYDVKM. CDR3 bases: TGTGCCAGCAGTTTAGGAACCACGGGACAGGGACGGGAGACCCAGTACTTC. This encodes CASSLGTTGQGRETQYF.

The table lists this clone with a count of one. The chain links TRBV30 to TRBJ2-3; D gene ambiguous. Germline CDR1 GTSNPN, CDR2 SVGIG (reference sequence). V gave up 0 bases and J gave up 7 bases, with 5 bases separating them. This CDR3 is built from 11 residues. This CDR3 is CAWSVQNTQYF. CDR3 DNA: TGTGCCTGGAGTGTACAAAATACGCAGTATTTT.

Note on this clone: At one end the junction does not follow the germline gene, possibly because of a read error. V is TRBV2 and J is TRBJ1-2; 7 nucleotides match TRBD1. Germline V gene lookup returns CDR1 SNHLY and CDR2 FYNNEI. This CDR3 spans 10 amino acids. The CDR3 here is CASSADRTYF. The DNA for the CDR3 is TGTGCCAGCAGTGCGGACAGGACCTACTTC.

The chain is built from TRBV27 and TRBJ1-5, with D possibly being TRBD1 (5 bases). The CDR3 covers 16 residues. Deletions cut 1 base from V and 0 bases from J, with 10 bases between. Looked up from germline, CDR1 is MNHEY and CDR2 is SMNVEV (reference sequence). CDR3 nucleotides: TGTGCCAGCAGTTTATGGGGGGGTTTTAGCAATCAGCCCCAGCATTTT. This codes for CASSLWGGFSNQPQHF.

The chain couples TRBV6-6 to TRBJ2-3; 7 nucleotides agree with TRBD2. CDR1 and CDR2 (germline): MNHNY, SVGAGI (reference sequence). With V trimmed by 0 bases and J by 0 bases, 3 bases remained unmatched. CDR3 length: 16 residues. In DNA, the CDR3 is TGTGCCAGCAGTTACTCCCTAGCGGCTAGCACAGATACGCAGTATTTT. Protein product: CASSYSLAASTDTQYF.

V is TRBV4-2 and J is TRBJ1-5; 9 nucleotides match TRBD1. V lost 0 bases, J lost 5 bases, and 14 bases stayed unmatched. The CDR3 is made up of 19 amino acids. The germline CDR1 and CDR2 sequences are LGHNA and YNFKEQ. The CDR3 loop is CASSQDPRWGQGEYQPQHF. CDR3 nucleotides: TGTGCCAGCAGCCAAGATCCCAGATGGGGACAGGGTGAGTATCAGCCCCAGCATTTT.

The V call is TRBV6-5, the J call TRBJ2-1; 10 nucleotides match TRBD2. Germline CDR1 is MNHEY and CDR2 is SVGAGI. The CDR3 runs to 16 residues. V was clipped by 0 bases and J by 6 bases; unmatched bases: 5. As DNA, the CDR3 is TGTGCCAGCAGTTACTCGTCTAGCGGGAGTATCAATGAGCAGTTCTTC. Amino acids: CASSYSSSGSINEQFF.

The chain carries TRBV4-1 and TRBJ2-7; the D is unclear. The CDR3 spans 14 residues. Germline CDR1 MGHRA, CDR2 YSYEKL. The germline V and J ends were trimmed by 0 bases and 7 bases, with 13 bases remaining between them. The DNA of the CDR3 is TGCGCCAGCAGCCAAGAGTTGCAGCCGCAAGAGCAGTACTTC. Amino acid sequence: CASSQELQPQEQYF.

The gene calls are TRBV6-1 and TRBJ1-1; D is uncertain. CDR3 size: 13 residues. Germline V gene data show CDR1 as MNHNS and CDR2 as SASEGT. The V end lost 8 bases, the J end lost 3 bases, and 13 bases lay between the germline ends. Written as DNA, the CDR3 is TGTGCCAGCTCGGGATATAGGGACACTGAAGCTTTCTTT. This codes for CASSGYRDTEAFF.